This paragraph reports one T cell receptor (beta chain). Its antigen is still unknown. Survey-level resolution applied to immunoSEQ assay v3.0. Using immunoSEQ multiplex PCR, the repertoire was profiled, and TCRdb retains in-frame clones only, with some absent. The sample gives about 39,000 clones, approximately 86% of which show up once; 3.9% is in the top ten. V lost 4 bases and J 3 bases, leaving 13 bases between the germline ends. CDR1 and CDR2 (germline): SNHLY, FYNNEI. This CDR3 has 15 residues. This entry is derived from a study of long-term antiretroviral therapy in people with HIV. Whole-study findings and limits: Collection of the blood, which took place between the mid-2000s and the late 2010s, possibly occurred under older ART regimens. Even long-term ART left TRB diversity below transplant donor controls, despite gains.

The chain is built from TRBV2 and TRBJ2-1, with D perhaps assigned TRBD1 or TRBD2 (5 bases each). The input for sequencing was unsorted PBMCs, taken just before starting antiretroviral therapy. The source of this sequence is a woman aged 18-29 years with HIV. CDR3 DNA sequence: TGTGCCAGCAGTGGGGAAGGGACGTTCTACAATGAGCAGTTCTTC. Encoded protein: CASSGEGTFYNEQFF.